One and the same sample provided the 31 T cell receptor beta chains below, sequenced in a study of T cell repertoires in cytomegalovirus infection. The antigens for these receptors are not known. Via MiXCR, TCRdb re-called the reads, giving one row per CDR3 protein. The data show around 71,000 distinct CDR3 sequences, 20% to 25% seen once. The starting material was CD8+ T cells from cultured PBMCs, obtained from culture after CMV antigen stimulation. Receptor source: a human donor in good health (CMV status not recorded). Some clones in this sample may be carry-over from other donors' samples.

The chain couples TRBV7-6 to TRBJ2-7; D remains ambiguous. This CDR3 region has 13 residues. V lost 1 base and J 4 bases, leaving 8 bases between the germline ends. Germline CDR1 is SGHVS and CDR2 is FNYEAQ. CDR3 amino acids: CASSLGRQYEQYF. The CDR3 nucleotides read TGTGCCAGCAGCTTAGGAAGGCAGTACGAGCAGTACTTC.

In its sample, this clonotype was seen a few times. The gene calls are TRBV6-5 and TRBJ1-1; D is uncertain. The germline CDR1 and CDR2 sequences are MNHEY and SVGAGI. Trimming shortened V by 0 bases and J by 4 bases, and 9 bases separated the two germline ends. The CDR3 is made up of 14 amino acids. The CDR3 DNA sequence: TGTGCCAGCAGTTACTCAGGAGCGGGCACTGAAGCTTTCTTT. Translation: CASSYSGAGTEAFF.

The chain combines TRBV27 with TRBJ1-1; a possible D gene is TRBD1 (5 bases). Looked up from germline, CDR1 is MNHEY and CDR2 is SMNVEV (reference sequence). This CDR3 is 18 amino acids long. Between the trimmed V and J ends, which lost 0 bases and 2 bases, there was a span of 19 bases. This CDR3 reads CASSLSIFLGPTNTEAFF. The CDR3 DNA reads as TGTGCCAGCAGTTTATCAATCTTTTTGGGACCGACTAACACTGAAGCTTTCTTT.

The rearrangement joins TRBV28 to TRBJ2-2; no reliable D call. The V end lost 6 bases, the J end lost 4 bases, and 12 bases lay between the germline ends. CDR1 is MDHEN and CDR2 is SYDVKM in the germline V gene. This CDR3 has 14 amino acids. The CDR3 loop is CASSADAGTGELFF. DNA for the CDR3: TGTGCCAGCAGCGCCGACGCAGGCACCGGGGAGCTGTTTTTT. Complete variable domain (other parts from reference TRBV28 and TRBJ2-2): DVKVTQSSRYLVKRTGEKVFLECVQDMDHENMFWYRQDPGLGLRLIYFSYDVKMKEKGDIPEGYSVSREKKERFSLILESASTNQTSMYLCASSADAGTGELFFGEGSRLTVL.

This rearrangement joins TRBV4-3 to TRBJ1-1; the D gene is possibly TRBD1 (6 bases). The CDR3 consists of 14 residues. Germline V gene lookup returns CDR1 LGHNA and CDR2 YSLEER. V lost 0 bases to trimming and J lost 7 bases, with 12 bases between them. The CDR3 is CASSQDGGAYEAFF. CDR3 DNA: TGCGCCAGCAGCCAAGATGGGGGGGCCTATGAAGCTTTCTTT.

This clonotype occurred a few times. The rearrangement uses TRBV6-2 or TRBV6-3 and TRBJ1-3; perhaps TRBD1 as D (5 bases). The germline V gene encodes CDR1 MNHEY and CDR2 SVGEGT. The V end was cut by 9 bases, the J end by 1 base, with 22 bases between. The CDR3 covers 17 residues. CDR3 bases: TGTGCCAGAAGTCTTACACAAATTGACAGTTCTGGAAACACCATATATTTT. Encoded protein: CARSLTQIDSSGNTIYF.

The chain employs TRBV12-3 or TRBV12-4 and TRBJ2-3, with 8 bases that match TRBD2. This CDR3 region has 16 residues. The V and J ends lost 5 bases and 2 bases, in that order; junction bases with no gene match: 9. As DNA, the CDR3 is TGTGCCAGCAGTCCCGAGACTAGCGTTTTCACAGATACGCAGTATTTT. Translated: CASSPETSVFTDTQYF.

CDR3 nucleotide sequence: TGTGCCAGCAGTTCAGGGGGCGTTGGCTACACCTTC. This encodes CASSSGGVGYTF. The genes are TRBV27 and TRBJ1-2, with 8 nucleotides matching TRBD1. This CDR3 contains 12 residues. Trimming took 4 bases from V and 7 from J; bases not matched to a gene: 2. The germline V gene has CDR1 MNHEY and CDR2 SMNVEV (reference sequence).

This chain joins TRBV19 and TRBJ1-1, with a tentative D call TRBD1 (5 bases). The germline CDR1 and CDR2 sequences are LNHDA and SQIVND (reference sequence). The CDR3 covers 15 residues. Trimming shortened V by 6 bases and J by 1 base, and 15 bases separated the two germline ends. CDR3 region: CASSLLRGGNTEAFF. CDR3 DNA: TGTGCCAGTAGCCTTCTCCGGGGGGGGAACACTGAAGCTTTCTTT.

The rearrangement joins TRBV27 to TRBJ2-5, with D unclear. Germline V gene sequence: CDR1 MNHEY, CDR2 SMNVEV (reference sequence). This CDR3 is 14 amino acids long. V was clipped by 10 bases and J by 3 bases, with 18 bases between them. CDR3 DNA sequence: TGTGCCACCCGCCGAGATGCGGTCAAAGAGACCCAGTACTTC. Its protein product is CATRRDAVKETQYF.

This clonotype appeared a few times. V gene TRBV29-1 combines with J gene TRBJ2-7, with D maybe TRBD1 (5 bases). The germline V and J ends were trimmed by 3 bases and 3 bases, with 12 bases remaining between them. CDR1 and CDR2 from the germline V gene are SQVTM and ANQGSEA. CDR3 length: 13 amino acids. The CDR3 protein is CSVDQGKGYEQYF. The CDR3 DNA is TGCAGCGTTGACCAGGGTAAGGGCTACGAGCAGTACTTC.

The chain's CDR3 is CASSRSGSEVDTQYF. In DNA form, the CDR3 reads TGTGCCAGCAGCCGAAGCGGGAGTGAAGTGGATACGCAGTATTTT. The V and J genes are TRBV7-2 and TRBJ2-3; 8 bases are a match to TRBD2. V lost 5 bases to trimming and J lost 6 bases; unmatched junction nucleotides: 10. CDR3 length: 15 amino acids. Per the germline V gene, CDR1 is SGHTA and CDR2 is FQGNSA.

This clonotype was counted a few times. The V gene is TRBV6-5, the J gene TRBJ1-1; D uncertain. CDR3 length: 20 residues. Germline CDR1 reads MNHEY; CDR2 reads SVGAGI. Trimming shortened V by 6 bases and J by 1 base, and 30 bases separated the two germline ends. For the CDR3, the DNA is TGTGCCAGCAGAAGGACTCGAATTGTAAGGAAGTCAGACCAGAACACTGAAGCTTTCTTT. Its protein is CASRRTRIVRKSDQNTEAFF.

There are a few counts of this clonotype. This sequence joins TRBV28 and TRBJ1-2, with D possibly TRBD1 on 5 matching bases. The CDR3 has 13 amino acids. The V gene lost 5 bases and the J gene lost 4 bases, with 11 bases spanning the gap. In germline, CDR1 is MDHEN, CDR2 SYDVKM. DNA for the CDR3: TGTGCCAGCAGTACTCACGGGACCTATGGCTACACCTTC. It specifies CASSTHGTYGYTF.

This clonotype occurred a few times. This chain links TRBV24-1 with TRBJ1-1; tentatively, D is TRBD1 (5 bases). The CDR3 contains 16 residues. Trimming shortened V by 10 bases and J by 1 base, and 21 bases separated the two germline ends. Germline CDR1 and CDR2: KGHDR and SFDVKD. CDR3 sequence: CATRGSREETNTEAFF. CDR3 nucleotide sequence: TGTGCCACACGGGGGAGTAGGGAGGAAACGAACACTGAAGCTTTCTTT.

Only a few counts were recorded for this clonotype. The chain carries TRBV27 and TRBJ1-4; no definite D call. The CDR3 contains 14 residues. The V gene lost 0 bases and the J gene lost 6 bases, with 8 bases spanning the gap. Germline CDR1 reads MNHEY; CDR2 reads SMNVEV (reference sequence). CDR3 DNA sequence: TGTGCCAGCAGTTTATCAAGGAGGGATGAAAAACTGTTTTTT. Protein sequence: CASSLSRRDEKLFF.

This clonotype was observed a handful of times. The rearrangement uses TRBV7-2 and TRBJ2-5; D ambiguous. Trimming removed 5 bases from V and 5 bases from J, with 15 bases in between. In germline, CDR1 is SGHTA, CDR2 FQGNSA. This CDR3 comprises 14 residues. The CDR3 loop is CASSPPGSWETQYF. The CDR3 DNA reads TGTGCCAGCAGCCCCCCTGGTTCGTGGGAGACCCAGTACTTC.

J is TRBJ2-1 and V is TRBV6-5, with 14 bases fitting TRBD2. After removal of 2 bases from V and 9 bases from J, the junction contained 3 bases not matched to a gene. The CDR3 consists of 15 residues. Germline V gene sequence: CDR1 MNHEY, CDR2 SVGAGI. CDR3 sequence: CASSYRLAGGGEQFF. CDR3 DNA: TGTGCCAGCAGTTACCGACTAGCGGGGGGGGGTGAGCAGTTCTTC.

This chain connects TRBV7-2 to TRBJ2-7; TRBD1 matches 7 bases. CDR3 length equals 17 residues. After removal of 4 bases from V and 5 bases from J, the junction contained 17 bases not matched to a gene. CDR1 SGHTA and CDR2 FQGNSA come from the germline V gene. The CDR3: CASSSRRQGPLGHEQYF. CDR3 in DNA: TGTGCCAGCAGCTCAAGAAGACAGGGACCCCTGGGGCACGAGCAGTACTTC.

This clonotype was seen a handful of times. This chain links TRBV29-1 with TRBJ1-1, with TRBD1 matching over 8 bases. The CDR3 covers 14 residues. Germline V gene sequence: CDR1 SQVTM, CDR2 ANQGSEA. The V gene end was trimmed by 3 bases and the J gene end by 6 bases; junction bases not matched to a gene: 9. In DNA, the CDR3 is TGCAGCGTTGAGTGGACAGGGTCAAGATCTGAAGCTTTCTTT. Translating gives CSVEWTGSRSEAFF.

The V call is TRBV7-9, the J call TRBJ1-1; D call uncertain. Deletions cut 3 bases from V and 1 base from J, with 6 bases between. The germline V gene has CDR1 SEHNR and CDR2 FQNEAQ (reference sequence). The CDR3 is 13 amino acids. DNA for the CDR3: TGTGCCAGCAGCTTTGAGGGGAACACTGAAGCTTTCTTT. Amino acid sequence: CASSFEGNTEAFF.

In this sample, this clonotype turned up many times. V gene TRBV4-1 combines with J gene TRBJ2-7; 7 positions agree with TRBD1. This CDR3 has 15 amino acids. Germline V lookup: CDR1 MGHRA, CDR2 YSYEKL. Losses at the gene ends were 4 bases for V and 0 bases for J; bases not matched to a gene: 6. The CDR3 DNA reads TGCGCCAGCAGCCTTGGGACAGAAGGCTCCTACGAGCAGTACTTC. It codes for CASSLGTEGSYEQYF.

This clonotype came up a few times. The chain has TRBV29-1 and TRBJ2-7, with 9 bases fitting TRBD1. The germline gives CDR1 SQVTM, CDR2 ANQGSEA. With 4 bases clipped from V and 3 bases from J, the junction kept 7 bases outside the gene matches. CDR3 length equals 14 residues. CDR3 amino acids: CSVGLDRGVYEQYF. For the CDR3, the DNA is TGCAGCGTTGGTTTGGACAGGGGCGTCTACGAGCAGTACTTC.

The rearrangement links TRBV29-1 to TRBJ2-1; 8 bases are shared with TRBD2. Trimming took 3 bases from V and 4 from J; bases not matched to a gene: 8. Germline CDR1 reads SQVTM; CDR2 reads ANQGSEA. This CDR3 spans 15 amino acids. This chain's CDR3 is CSVDIGRGPYNEQFF. CDR3 bases: TGCAGCGTTGACATCGGGAGGGGCCCATACAATGAGCAGTTCTTC.

This clonotype was seen only a few times. This chain links TRBV5-5 with TRBJ1-6; 8 nucleotides agree with TRBD1. Losses at the gene ends were 2 bases for V and 9 bases for J; bases not matched to a gene: 4. Germline loops: CDR1 SGHKS, CDR2 YYEKEE (reference sequence). CDR3 size: 14 residues. The CDR3 region is CASSLGDRGSPLHF. CDR3 bases: TGTGCCAGCAGCTTAGGAGACAGGGGTTCACCCCTCCACTTT.

This chain joins TRBV28 and TRBJ2-1; D remains ambiguous. The CDR3 has 14 amino acids. Germline CDR1 reads MDHEN; CDR2 reads SYDVKM. Trimming cost V 5 bases and J 0 bases, with 8 bases left between them. The DNA of the CDR3 is TGTGCCAGCAGTCCAGTAAGCTCCTACAATGAGCAGTTCTTC. Residues: CASSPVSSYNEQFF.

There are a few counts of this clonotype. This could be a read error, since a much larger clone is one nucleotide away. Written as DNA, the CDR3 is TGTGCCAGATTGAGAGGGGGTTTACAAAAGAGCACTGAAGCTTTCTTT. Protein product: CARLRGGLQKSTEAFF. The chain uses TRBV7-2 and TRBJ1-1; maybe TRBD1 (6 bases). The CDR3 contains 16 residues. Germline V gene sequence: CDR1 SGHTA, CDR2 FQGNSA. The germline V and J ends were trimmed by 9 bases and 4 bases, with 24 bases remaining between them.

This clonotype was recorded a few times. V usage is TRBV6-5 and J usage is TRBJ1-6; tentatively, D is TRBD1 (5 bases). Germline V lookup: CDR1 MNHEY, CDR2 SVGAGI. Trimming removed 0 bases from V and 6 bases from J, with 18 bases in between. The CDR3 totals 18 residues. The DNA of the CDR3 is TGTGCCAGCAGTTACTCTCGGGACTCCCTAAGGATTAATTCACCCCTCCACTTT. Translating gives CASSYSRDSLRINSPLHF.

The chain uses TRBV28 and TRBJ1-5; D may be TRBD1 (5 bases). Germline-derived CDR1 and CDR2 are MDHEN and SYDVKM. V was cut by 6 bases and J by 4 bases, with 16 bases left in between. The CDR3 is 15 residues long. CDR3 residues: CASSLTLTVNQPQHF. CDR3 in DNA: TGTGCCAGCAGCCTGACCCTGACAGTTAATCAGCCCCAGCATTTT.

The chain combines TRBV10-3 with TRBJ1-2; D remains unclear. The V and J ends lost 0 bases and 2 bases respectively, with 7 bases between them. This CDR3 spans 14 amino acids. Germline CDR1 is ENHRY and CDR2 is SYGVKD. The CDR3 here is CAISESIGNYGYTF. The CDR3 DNA sequence: TGTGCCATCAGTGAGTCGATCGGAAACTATGGCTACACCTTC.

The rearrangement uses TRBV12-3 or TRBV12-4 and TRBJ2-3, with 10 bases lining up with TRBD2. CDR3 size: 15 residues. The junction had 8 bases not matched to a gene; V was cut back by 6 bases and J by 5 bases. The CDR3 spells CASSDTSGAEDTQYF. The CDR3 DNA reads TGTGCCAGCAGCGATACTAGCGGGGCGGAAGATACGCAGTATTTT.